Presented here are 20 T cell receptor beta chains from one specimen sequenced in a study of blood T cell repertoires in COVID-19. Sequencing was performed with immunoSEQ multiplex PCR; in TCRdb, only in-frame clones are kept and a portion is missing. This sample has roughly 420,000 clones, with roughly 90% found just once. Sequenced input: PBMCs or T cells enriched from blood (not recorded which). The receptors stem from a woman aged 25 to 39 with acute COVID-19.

The CDR3 sequence is CASSVDGQTDTQYF. The CDR3 coding sequence is TGTGCCAGCAGCGTAGACGGACAGACAGATACGCAGTATTTT. This sequence joins TRBV9 and TRBJ2-3, with a possible D match to TRBD1 (6 bases). This CDR3 spans 14 amino acids. Germline CDR1 SGDLS, CDR2 YYNGEE. V was pared by 0 bases and J by 3 bases, with 8 bases between. Combining the CDR3 with reference TRBV9 and TRBJ2-3 gives the whole variable domain DSGVTQTPKHLITATGQRVTLRCSPRSGDLSVYWYQQSLDQGLQFLIQYYNGEERAKGNILERFSAQQFPDLHSELNLSSLELGDSALYFCASSVDGQTDTQYFGPGTRLTVL.

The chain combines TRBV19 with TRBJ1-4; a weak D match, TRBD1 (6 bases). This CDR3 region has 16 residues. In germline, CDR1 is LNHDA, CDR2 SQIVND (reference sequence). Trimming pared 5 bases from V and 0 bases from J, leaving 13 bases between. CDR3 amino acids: CASSPRTVATNEKLFF. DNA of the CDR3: TGTGCCAGTAGTCCCAGGACAGTTGCAACTAATGAAAAACTGTTTTTT.

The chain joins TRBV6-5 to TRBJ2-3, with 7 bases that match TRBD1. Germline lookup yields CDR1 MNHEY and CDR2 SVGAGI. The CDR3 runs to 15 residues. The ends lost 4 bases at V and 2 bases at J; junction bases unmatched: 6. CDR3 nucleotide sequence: TGTGCCAGCAGTTCTCGACAGGGACCCACAGATACGCAGTATTTT. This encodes CASSSRQGPTDTQYF.

CDR3 nucleotides: TGCAGTGCTAGTGCTTGGGGCTCCGCTACCCTCACAGATACGCAGTATTTT. It codes for CSASAWGSATLTDTQYF. The chain couples TRBV20-1 to TRBJ2-3; D possibly corresponds to TRBD1 (5 bases). The V end was cut by 3 bases, the J end by 2 bases, with 21 bases between. The germline V gene has CDR1 DFQATT and CDR2 SNEGSKA (reference sequence). The CDR3 spans 17 residues.

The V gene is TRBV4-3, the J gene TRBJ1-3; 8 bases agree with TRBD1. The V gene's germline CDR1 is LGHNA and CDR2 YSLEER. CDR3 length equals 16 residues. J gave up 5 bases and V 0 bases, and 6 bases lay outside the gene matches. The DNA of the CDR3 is TGCGCCAGCAGCCAAGATGGTACAGGGGGTAGAAACACCATATATTTT. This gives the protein CASSQDGTGGRNTIYF.

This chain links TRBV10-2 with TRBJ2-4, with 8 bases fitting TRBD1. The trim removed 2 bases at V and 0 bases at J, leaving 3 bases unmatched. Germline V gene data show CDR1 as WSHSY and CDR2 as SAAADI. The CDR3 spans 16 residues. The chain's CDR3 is CASSEAGGAAKNIQYF. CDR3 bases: TGCGCCAGCAGTGAGGCAGGGGGCGCAGCCAAAAACATTCAGTACTTC.

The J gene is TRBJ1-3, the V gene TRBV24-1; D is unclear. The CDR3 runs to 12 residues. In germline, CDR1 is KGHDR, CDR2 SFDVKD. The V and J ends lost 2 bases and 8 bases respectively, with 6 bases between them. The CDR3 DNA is TGTGCCACCAGTGATTCGGTAGACACCATATATTTT. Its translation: CATSDSVDTIYF.

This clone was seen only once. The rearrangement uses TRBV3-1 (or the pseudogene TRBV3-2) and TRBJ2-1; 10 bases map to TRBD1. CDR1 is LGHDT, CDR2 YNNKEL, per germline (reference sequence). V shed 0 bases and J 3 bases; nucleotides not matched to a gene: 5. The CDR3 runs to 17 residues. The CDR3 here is CASSQDHRDRGYNEQFF. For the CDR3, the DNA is TGTGCCAGCAGCCAAGATCACCGGGACAGGGGCTACAATGAGCAGTTCTTC.

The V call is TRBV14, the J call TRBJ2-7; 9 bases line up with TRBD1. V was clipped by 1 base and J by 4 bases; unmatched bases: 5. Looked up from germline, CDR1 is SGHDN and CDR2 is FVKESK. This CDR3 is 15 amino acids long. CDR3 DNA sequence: TGTGCCAGCAGCCAAGGAGGGGGACAGGGTTACGAGCAGTACTTC. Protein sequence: CASSQGGGQGYEQYF.

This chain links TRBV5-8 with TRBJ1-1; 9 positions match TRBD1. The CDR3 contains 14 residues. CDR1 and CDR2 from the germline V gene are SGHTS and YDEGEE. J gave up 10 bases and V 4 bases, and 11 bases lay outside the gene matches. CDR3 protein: CASSETGGVFAAFF. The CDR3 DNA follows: TGTGCCAGCAGCGAGACAGGGGGGGTTTTCGCAGCTTTCTTT.

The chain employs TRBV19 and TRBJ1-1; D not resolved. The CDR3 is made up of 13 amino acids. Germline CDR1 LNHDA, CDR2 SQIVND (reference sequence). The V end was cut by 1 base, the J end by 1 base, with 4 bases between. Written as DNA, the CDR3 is TGTGCCAGTAGTATAGTAGAGAACACTGAAGCTTTCTTT. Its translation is CASSIVENTEAFF.

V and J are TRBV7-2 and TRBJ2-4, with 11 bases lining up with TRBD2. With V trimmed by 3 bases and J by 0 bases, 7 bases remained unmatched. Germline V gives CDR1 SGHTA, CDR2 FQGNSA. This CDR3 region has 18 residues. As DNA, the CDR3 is TGTGCCAGCAGCTTCCGGACTAGCGGGCCCTTAGCCAAAAACATTCAGTACTTC. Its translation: CASSFRTSGPLAKNIQYF.

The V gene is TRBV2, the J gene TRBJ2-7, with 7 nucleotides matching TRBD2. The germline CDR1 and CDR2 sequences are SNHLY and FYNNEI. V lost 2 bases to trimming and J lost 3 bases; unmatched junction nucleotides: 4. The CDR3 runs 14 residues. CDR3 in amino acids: CASSELGRGYEQYF. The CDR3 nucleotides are TGTGCCAGCAGTGAATTGGGGAGGGGCTACGAGCAGTACTTC. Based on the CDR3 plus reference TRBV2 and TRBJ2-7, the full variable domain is EPEVTQTPSHQVTQMGQEVILRCVPISNHLYFYWYRQILGQKVEFLVSFYNNEISEKSEIFDDQFSVERPDGSNFTLKIRSTKLEDSAMYFCASSELGRGYEQYFGPGTRLTVT.

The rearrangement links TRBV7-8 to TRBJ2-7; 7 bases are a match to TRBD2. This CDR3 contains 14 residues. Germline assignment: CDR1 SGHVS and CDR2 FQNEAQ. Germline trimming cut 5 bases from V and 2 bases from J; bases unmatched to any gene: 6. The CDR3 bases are TGTGCCAGCAGCCCTTGGGGGGGGACCTACGAGCAGTACTTC. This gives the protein CASSPWGGTYEQYF.

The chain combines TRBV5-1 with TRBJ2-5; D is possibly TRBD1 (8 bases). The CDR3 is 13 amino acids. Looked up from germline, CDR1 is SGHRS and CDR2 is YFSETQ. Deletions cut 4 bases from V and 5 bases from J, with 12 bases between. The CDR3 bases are TGCGCCAGCAGCCTACAGGGGGGGGAGACCCAGTACTTC. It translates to CASSLQGGETQYF.

CDR3 sequence: CASSSQAGSDTQYF. DNA for the CDR3: TGTGCCAGCAGCTCCCAAGCGGGGTCAGATACGCAGTATTTT. V gene TRBV7-3 combines with J gene TRBJ2-3, with 7 bases aligning to TRBD2. This CDR3 spans 14 amino acids. Germline V CDR1 and CDR2: SGHTA, FQGTGA. Trimming at V came to 4 bases and at J to 4 bases, leaving 5 bases not matched to a gene.

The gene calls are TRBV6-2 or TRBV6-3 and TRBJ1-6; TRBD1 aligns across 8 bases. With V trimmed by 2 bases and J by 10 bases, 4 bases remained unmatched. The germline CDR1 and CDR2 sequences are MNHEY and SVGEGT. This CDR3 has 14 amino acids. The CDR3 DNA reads TGTGCCAGCAGTTACCCCACAGGGGGGTCACCCCTCCACTTT. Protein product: CASSYPTGGSPLHF.

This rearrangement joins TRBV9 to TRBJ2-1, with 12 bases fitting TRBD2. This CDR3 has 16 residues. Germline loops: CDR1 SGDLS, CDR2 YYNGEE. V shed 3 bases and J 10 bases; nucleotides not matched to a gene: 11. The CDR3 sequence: CASSAGSSGGAREQFF. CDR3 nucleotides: TGTGCCAGCAGCGCCGGGTCTAGCGGGGGGGCCAGGGAGCAGTTCTTC.

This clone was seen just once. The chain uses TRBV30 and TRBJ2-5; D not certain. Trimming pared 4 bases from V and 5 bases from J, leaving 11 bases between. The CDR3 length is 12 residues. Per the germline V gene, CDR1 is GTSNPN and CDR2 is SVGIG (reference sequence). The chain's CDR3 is CAWTGDWETQYF. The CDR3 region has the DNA TGTGCCTGGACGGGTGATTGGGAGACCCAGTACTTC. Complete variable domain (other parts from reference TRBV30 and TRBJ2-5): SQTIHQWPATLVQPVGSPLSLECTVEGTSNPNLYWYRQAAGRGLQLLFYSVGIGQISSEVPQNLSASRPQDRQFILSSKKLLLSDSGFYLCAWTGDWETQYFGPGTRLLVL.

The CDR3 DNA reads TGTGCCAGTAGTACCACCTCGACAGGGGGCTTGGGCTACACCTTC. Translating gives CASSTTSTGGLGYTF. The rearrangement links TRBV19 to TRBJ1-2, with 10 bases fitting TRBD1. The germline CDR1 and CDR2 sequences are LNHDA and SQIVND (reference sequence). Trimming took 4 bases from V and 8 from J; bases not matched to a gene: 10. The CDR3 consists of 15 residues.